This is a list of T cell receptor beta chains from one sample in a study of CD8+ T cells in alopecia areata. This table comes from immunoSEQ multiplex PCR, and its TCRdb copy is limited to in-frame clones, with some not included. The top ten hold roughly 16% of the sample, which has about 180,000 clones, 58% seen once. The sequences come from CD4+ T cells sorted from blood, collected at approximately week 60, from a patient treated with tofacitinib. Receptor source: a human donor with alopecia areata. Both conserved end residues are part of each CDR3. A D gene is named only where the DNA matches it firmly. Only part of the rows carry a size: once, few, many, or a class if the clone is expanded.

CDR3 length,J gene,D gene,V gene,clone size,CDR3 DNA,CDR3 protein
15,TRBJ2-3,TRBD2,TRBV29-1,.,TGCAGCGTTGAGGGAACTAGCGGGGGCACAGATACGCAGTATTTT,CSVEGTSGGTDTQYF
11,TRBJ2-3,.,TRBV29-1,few,TGCAGCGTTGGTGTAAAATATACGCAGTATTTT,CSVGVKYTQYF
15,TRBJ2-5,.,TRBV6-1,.,TGTGCCAGCAGTGAGGGCAGCAACTATCAAGAGACCCAGTACTTC,CASSEGSNYQETQYF
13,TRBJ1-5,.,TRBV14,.,TGTGCCAGCAGCCGGGGCCGTTCAGAGCCCCAGCATTTT,CASSRGRSEPQHF
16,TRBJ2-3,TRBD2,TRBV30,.,TGTGCCTGGATTTCCGCTAGCGGGGCTTTCACAGATACGCAGTATTTT,CAWISASGAFTDTQYF
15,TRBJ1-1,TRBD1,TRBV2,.,TGTGCCAGCAGGGATCGGACAGGGATGAACACTGAAGCTTTCTTT,CASRDRTGMNTEAFF
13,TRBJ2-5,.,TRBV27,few,TGTGCCAGCAGCATTTCAGGGAGAGAGACCCAGTACTTC,CASSISGRETQYF
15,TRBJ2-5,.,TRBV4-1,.,TGCGCCAGCAGCCAAGGGAGGACTTTCCAAGAGACCCAGTACTTC,CASSQGRTFQETQYF
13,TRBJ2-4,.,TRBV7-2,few,TGTGCCAGCAGCGTTACCTTCAAAAACATTCAGTACTTC,CASSVTFKNIQYF
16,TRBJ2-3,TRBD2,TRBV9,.,TGTGCCAGCAGCGTCCGGCTAGCGGGGGATGGTTATACGCAGTATTTT,CASSVRLAGDGYTQYF
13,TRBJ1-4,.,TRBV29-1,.,TGCAGCGTTGAGGGAAATGGGAATGAAAAACTGTTTTTT,CSVEGNGNEKLFF
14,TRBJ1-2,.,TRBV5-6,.,TGTGCCAGCAGCCTACAGAATTCACTCTATGGCTACACCTTC,CASSLQNSLYGYTF
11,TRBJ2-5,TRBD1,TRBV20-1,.,TGCAGTGCTAGAGATCAGACAGGGGAGTACTTC,CSARDQTGEYF
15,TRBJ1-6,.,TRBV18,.,TGTGCCAGCTCACCACAGGGATCGAATAATTCACCCCTCCACTTT,CASSPQGSNNSPLHF
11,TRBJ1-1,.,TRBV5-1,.,TGCGCCAGCAGCTCGAGGGGTGAAGCTTTCTTT,CASSSRGEAFF
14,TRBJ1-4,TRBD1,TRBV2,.,TGTGCCAGCAGAGAGGGGACAGGAAATGAAAAACTGTTTTTT,CASREGTGNEKLFF
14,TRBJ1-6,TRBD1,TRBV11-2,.,TGTGCCAGCAGCGTCCTGGGACAGAATTCACCCCTCCACTTT,CASSVLGQNSPLHF
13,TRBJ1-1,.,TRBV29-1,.,TGCAGCGTTGTCCCCGGAGCAGCGGAAAAAGCTTTCTTT,CSVVPGAAEKAFF
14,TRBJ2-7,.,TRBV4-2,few,TGTGCCAGCAGCTTGAGCGGAGGGACCTACGAGCAGTACTTC,CASSLSGGTYEQYF
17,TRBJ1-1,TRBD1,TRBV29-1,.,TGCAGCGTTGTCAGATCGGCAGGGGGCCTTATGAACACTGAAGCTTTCTTT,CSVVRSAGGLMNTEAFF
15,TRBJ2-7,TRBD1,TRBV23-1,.,TGCGCCAGCAGTCAAAACCGGGACAGGTACCACGAGCAGTACTTC,CASSQNRDRYHEQYF
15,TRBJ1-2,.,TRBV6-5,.,TGTGCCAGCAGTAAAAAGGGGCCAGCTAACTATGGCTACACCTTC,CASSKKGPANYGYTF
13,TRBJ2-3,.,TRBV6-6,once,TGTGCCAGCAGTTACTCGGGGGAAAATACGCAGTATTTT,CASSYSGENTQYF
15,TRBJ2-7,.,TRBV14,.,TGTGCCAGCAGCCAAGATAAGGCCAGGACCTACGAGCAGTACTTC,CASSQDKARTYEQYF
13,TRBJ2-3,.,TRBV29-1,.,TGCAGCGCCCACCCGGACAGCACAGATACGCAGTATTTT,CSAHPDSTDTQYF
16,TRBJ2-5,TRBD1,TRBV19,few,TGTGCCAGTAGTATAGCCGGGACAGGGGATGTGGAGACCCAGTACTTC,CASSIAGTGDVETQYF
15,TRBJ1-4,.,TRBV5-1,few,TGCGCCAGCAGTCTTAATCAAGGAACTAATGAAAAACTGTTTTTT,CASSLNQGTNEKLFF
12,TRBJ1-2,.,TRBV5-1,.,TGCGCCAGCAGCTTACAGGGAGATGGCTACACCTTC,CASSLQGDGYTF
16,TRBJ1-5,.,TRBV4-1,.,TGCGCCAGCAGCCACAGGGCAGGATTAGGCAATCAGCCCCAGCATTTT,CASSHRAGLGNQPQHF
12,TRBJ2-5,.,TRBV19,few,TGTGCCAGTAGTTACGGGCGAGAGACCCAGTACTTC,CASSYGRETQYF
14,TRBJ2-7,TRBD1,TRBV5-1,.,TGCGCCAGCAGCGTGGGACAGGGAACGGGCGAGCAGTACTTC,CASSVGQGTGEQYF
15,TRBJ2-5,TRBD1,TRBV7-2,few,TGTGCCAGCAGTTTACAGTCGGGACAGTCGGAGACCCAGTACTTC,CASSLQSGQSETQYF
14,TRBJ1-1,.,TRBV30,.,TGTGCCCAGTCGGGGGCAGGGGTTCGGACTGAAGCTTTCTTT,CAQSGAGVRTEAFF
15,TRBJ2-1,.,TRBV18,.,TGTGCCAGCTCACCACAAGGGGGGCCTTACAATGAGCAGTTCTTC,CASSPQGGPYNEQFF
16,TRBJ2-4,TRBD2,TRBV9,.,TGTGCCAGCAGCGTAGGCGGAGGAGCGGGGAAAAACATTCAGTACTTC,CASSVGGGAGKNIQYF
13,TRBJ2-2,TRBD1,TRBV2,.,TGTGCCAGCAGTGAAGCGATGGCAGGGGGGCTGTTTTTT,CASSEAMAGGLFF
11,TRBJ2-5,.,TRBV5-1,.,TGCGCCAGCAGCGTGCAAGAGACCCAGTACTTC,CASSVQETQYF
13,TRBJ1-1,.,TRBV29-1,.,TGCAGCGTTGGCCCTGGATTGAACACTGAAGCTTTCTTT,CSVGPGLNTEAFF
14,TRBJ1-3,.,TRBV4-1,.,TGCGCCAGCAGCCAAGGTCCAGGGAGAAACACCATATATTTT,CASSQGPGRNTIYF